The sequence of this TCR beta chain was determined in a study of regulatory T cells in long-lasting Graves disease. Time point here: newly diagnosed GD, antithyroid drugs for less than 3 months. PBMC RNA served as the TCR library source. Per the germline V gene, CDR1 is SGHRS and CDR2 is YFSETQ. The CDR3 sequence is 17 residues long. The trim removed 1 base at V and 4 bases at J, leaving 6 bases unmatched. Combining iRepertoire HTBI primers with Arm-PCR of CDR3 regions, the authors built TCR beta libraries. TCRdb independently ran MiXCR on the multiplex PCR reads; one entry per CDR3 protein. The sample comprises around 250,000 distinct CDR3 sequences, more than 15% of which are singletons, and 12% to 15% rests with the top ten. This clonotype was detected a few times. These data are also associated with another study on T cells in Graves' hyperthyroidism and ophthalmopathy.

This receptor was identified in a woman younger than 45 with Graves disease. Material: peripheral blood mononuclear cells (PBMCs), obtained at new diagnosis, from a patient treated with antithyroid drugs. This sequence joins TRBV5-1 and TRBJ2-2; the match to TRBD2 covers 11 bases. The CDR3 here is CASSLPLAGDLTGELFF. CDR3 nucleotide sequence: TGCGCCAGCAGCTTGCCACTAGCGGGGGACCTCACCGGGGAGCTGTTTTTT.